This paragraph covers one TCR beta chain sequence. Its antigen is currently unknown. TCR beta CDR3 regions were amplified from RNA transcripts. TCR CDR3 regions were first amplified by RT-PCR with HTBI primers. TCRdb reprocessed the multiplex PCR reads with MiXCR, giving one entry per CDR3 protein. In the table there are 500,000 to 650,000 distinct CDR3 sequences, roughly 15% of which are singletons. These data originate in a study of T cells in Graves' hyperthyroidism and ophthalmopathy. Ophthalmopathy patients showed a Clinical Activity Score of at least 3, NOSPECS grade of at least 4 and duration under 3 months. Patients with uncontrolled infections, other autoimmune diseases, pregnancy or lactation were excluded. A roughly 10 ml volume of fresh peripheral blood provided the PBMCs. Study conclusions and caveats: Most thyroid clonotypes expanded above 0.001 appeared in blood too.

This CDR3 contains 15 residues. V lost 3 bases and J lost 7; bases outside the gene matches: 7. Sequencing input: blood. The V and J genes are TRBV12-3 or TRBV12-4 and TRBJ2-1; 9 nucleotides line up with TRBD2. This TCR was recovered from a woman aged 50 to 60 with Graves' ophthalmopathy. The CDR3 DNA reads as TGTGCCAGCAGTTTGTCTAGCGGGGCCATTAATGAGCAGTTCTTC. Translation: CASSLSSGAINEQFF.